This TCR beta chain was retrieved from a study of T cells after yellow fever vaccination. Notes on the study in general: Re-detected after boosting: most primary clones, 96% of CD4 and roughly 88% of CD8.

This clonotype was detected a few times. The antigen remains undetermined. Template-switching 5'RACE yielded the TCR cDNA; a universal primer site and UMIs were added in the process. TCRdb analysed the 5' RACE reads with MiXCR anew, one entry per CDR3 protein. The sample holds about 75,000 distinct CDR3 sequences, approximately 7.3% seen once. The material was CD8+ T cells sorted from PBMCs, obtained around 10 days after the first yellow fever vaccination. This receptor was identified in a man younger than 35 who received the YFV17D yellow fever vaccine.

CDR3 in amino acids: CASLQGGGYTF. CDR3 bases: TGTGCCAGCCTACAGGGCGGTGGCTACACCTTC. The chain recombines TRBV7-9 with TRBJ1-2; maybe TRBD1 (6 bases). This CDR3 region has 11 residues. The germline gives CDR1 SEHNR, CDR2 FQNEAQ (reference sequence). Between the trimmed V and J ends, which lost 8 bases and 7 bases, there was a span of 11 bases.